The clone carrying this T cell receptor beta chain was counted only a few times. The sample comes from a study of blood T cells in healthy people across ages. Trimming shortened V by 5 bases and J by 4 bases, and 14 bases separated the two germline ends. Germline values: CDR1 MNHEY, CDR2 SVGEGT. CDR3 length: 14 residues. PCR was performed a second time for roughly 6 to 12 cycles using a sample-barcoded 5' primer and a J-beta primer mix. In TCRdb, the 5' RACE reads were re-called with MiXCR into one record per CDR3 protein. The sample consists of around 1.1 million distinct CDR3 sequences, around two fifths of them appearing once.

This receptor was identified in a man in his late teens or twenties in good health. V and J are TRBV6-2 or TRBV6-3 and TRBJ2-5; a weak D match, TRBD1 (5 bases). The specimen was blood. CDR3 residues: CASSSRAQGETQYF. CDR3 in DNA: TGTGCCAGCAGTAGTAGGGCCCAGGGAGAGACCCAGTACTTC.